Detailed here is one T cell receptor (beta chain). No antigen is known for it. V lost 2 bases and J lost 2, with 9 bases in between. Germline CDR1 is SEHNR and CDR2 is FQNEAQ (reference sequence). This CDR3 has 14 residues. The sample originates from a study of CD8 T cells in ankylosing spondylitis. Study results and caveats: Clones that were linked to disease were CD8+ and were relatively rare in peripheral blood.

Generation of TCR beta libraries employed quantitative 5'-RACE incorporating molecular barcodes. TCRdb reprocessed the 5' RACE reads via MiXCR and lists one record per CDR3 protein. Among around 140,000 distinct CDR3 sequences listed, over 9.5% were seen once. This chain connects TRBV7-9 to TRBJ2-5, with D possibly TRBD1 on 5 matching bases. Sequenced material: blood, either unsorted or a sorted T cell fraction (not recorded which). This sequence originates from a female donor with ankylosing spondylitis or in good health (not recorded which). The CDR3 DNA reads TGTGCCAGCAGCTTACGACAGCCACAAGAGACCCAGTACTTC. Its translation is CASSLRQPQETQYF.